The 27 T cell receptor beta chains reported below all come from one sample, sequenced in a study of blood T cell repertoires in COVID-19. Clones were sequenced by immunoSEQ multiplex PCR, and TCRdb holds only the in-frame ones, with some missing. The sample holds about 350,000 clones, approximately 89% seen once. The material sequenced was peripheral blood. The receptors shown here come from a woman aged 60-75 years with COVID-19, enrolled during active disease.

V is TRBV18 and J is TRBJ1-2; the D is unclear. Between the trimmed V and J ends, which lost 2 bases and 3 bases, there was a span of 10 bases. CDR1 and CDR2 (germline): KGHSH, LQKENI. This CDR3 spans 14 amino acids. The chain's CDR3 is CASSPSARDYGYTF. The CDR3 region has the DNA TGTGCCAGCTCACCAAGCGCCAGAGACTATGGCTACACCTTC.

DNA of the CDR3: TGTGCCAGCAGCCTCAGTACTAACTATGGCTACACCTTC. This gives the protein CASSLSTNYGYTF. The chain links TRBV12-3 or TRBV12-4 to TRBJ1-2; D is ambiguous. The CDR3 runs 13 residues. V gave up 6 bases and J gave up 0 bases, with 8 bases separating them.

This chain joins TRBV7-8 and TRBJ1-6; D is perhaps TRBD1 (5 bases). Germline CDR1 reads SGHVS; CDR2 reads FQNEAQ. V shed 7 bases and J shed 8 bases, with 15 bases lying between them. The CDR3 totals 14 residues. The CDR3 here is CASMGGVVDSPLHF. The CDR3 DNA sequence: TGTGCCAGCATGGGGGGGGTTGTTGATTCACCCCTCCACTTT.

The gene calls are TRBV3-1 (or the pseudogene TRBV3-2) and TRBJ2-2; D gene unclear. Deletions cut 0 bases from V and 4 bases from J, with 12 bases between. The CDR3 is made up of 16 amino acids. The germline V gene has CDR1 LGHDT and CDR2 YNNKEL (reference sequence). For the CDR3, the DNA is TGTGCCAGCAGCCAAGAGATCGGCAGGATCACCGGGGAGCTGTTTTTT. Translation: CASSQEIGRITGELFF.

The chain uses TRBV5-6 and TRBJ2-2, with 8 bases fitting TRBD2. CDR3 size: 16 residues. Per germline, CDR1 SGHDT and CDR2 YYEEEE. V dropped 0 bases and J dropped 2; count of bases not matched to a gene: 3. The CDR3 coding sequence is TGTGCCAGCAGCTTGGAGGGACTAGGAAACACCGGGGAGCTGTTTTTT. Protein product: CASSLEGLGNTGELFF. Full variable domain (remainder filled in from reference TRBV5-6 and TRBJ2-2): DAGVTQSPTHLIKTRGQQVTLRCSPKSGHDTVSWYQQALGQGPQFIFQYYEEEERQRGNFPDRFSGHQFPNYSSELNVNALLLGDSALYLCASSLEGLGNTGELFFGEGSRLTVL.

The gene calls are TRBV18 and TRBJ2-2; TRBD1 agrees at 7 bases. Germline loops: CDR1 KGHSH, CDR2 LQKENI. V shed 6 bases, J shed 5 bases, and the junction held 9 bases outside the gene matches. The CDR3 consists of 15 residues. The CDR3 nucleotides read TGTGCCAGCTCCCTAACAGGGGTTACAACCGGGGAGCTGTTTTTT. It specifies CASSLTGVTTGELFF.

V is TRBV18 and J is TRBJ2-5; D might be TRBD2 (5 bases). The germline gives CDR1 KGHSH, CDR2 LQKENI. This CDR3 has 14 amino acids. V lost 2 bases, J lost 5 bases, and 12 bases lay in between. This CDR3 is CASSPIHGGETQYF. The DNA for the CDR3 is TGTGCCAGCTCACCAATACATGGAGGTGAGACCCAGTACTTC.

The rearrangement joins TRBV10-3 to TRBJ1-2; D perhaps matches TRBD1 (5 bases). CDR3 length equals 12 residues. The germline CDR1 and CDR2 sequences are ENHRY and SYGVKD. V lost 3 bases to trimming and J lost 6 bases, with 8 bases between them. The CDR3 reads CAISDTTDGYTF. Here the CDR3 DNA reads TGTGCCATCAGTGACACGACAGATGGCTACACCTTC.

This sequence joins TRBV28 and TRBJ1-6; 9 bases are shared with TRBD1. This CDR3 has 15 residues. V trimming: 10 bases; J trimming: 8 bases; junction bases outside the gene matches: 12. Germline assignment: CDR1 MDHEN and CDR2 SYDVKM. The CDR3 region is CATKRPGQGDSPLHF. In nucleotides, the CDR3 is TGTGCCACTAAGAGACCGGGACAGGGAGATTCACCCCTCCACTTT.

The chain uses TRBV6-5 and TRBJ1-1; D remains unclear. The CDR3 length is 12 residues. Germline CDR1 is MNHEY and CDR2 is SVGAGI. The CDR3 bases are TGTGCTGTTAGTTCGTCGGGCACTGAAGCTTTCTTT. Protein sequence: CAVSSSGTEAFF.

The rearrangement joins TRBV5-1 to TRBJ2-3, with TRBD1 matching over 8 bases. Germline V gives CDR1 SGHRS, CDR2 YFSETQ. The ends lost 4 bases at V and 3 bases at J; junction bases unmatched: 10. CDR3 length equals 16 residues. CDR3 sequence reads: CASSIQTGAETDTQYF. DNA of the CDR3: TGCGCCAGCAGCATCCAGACAGGGGCAGAGACAGATACGCAGTATTTT.

The V gene is TRBV5-1, the J gene TRBJ2-3; D gene uncertain. Deletions cut 3 bases from V and 2 bases from J, with 4 bases between. Germline loops: CDR1 SGHRS, CDR2 YFSETQ. The CDR3 length is 12 residues. The CDR3 region has the DNA TGCGCCAGCAGCTCATTCACAGATACGCAGTATTTT. Encoded protein: CASSSFTDTQYF.

The gene calls are TRBV30 and TRBJ1-2; D gene uncertain. Trimming removed 8 bases from V and 3 bases from J, with 10 bases in between. CDR1 and CDR2 from the germline V gene are GTSNPN and SVGIG (reference sequence). The CDR3 sequence is 11 residues long. The CDR3: CANDGDYGYTF. CDR3 bases: TGTGCCAACGACGGAGACTATGGCTACACCTTC.

J is TRBJ1-1 and V is TRBV2; the D gene is possibly TRBD1 (6 bases). Germline V CDR1 and CDR2: SNHLY, FYNNEI. The CDR3 length is 14 residues. Trimming took off 10 bases at V and 6 bases at J, with 21 bases between the two ends. In nucleotides, the CDR3 is TGTGCCACCCTAAGGGCCAGGGGTCCCCCTGAAGCTTTCTTT. Amino acids: CATLRARGPPEAFF.

This chain joins TRBV20-1 and TRBJ1-2; 7 bases are shared with TRBD1. Germline CDR1 DFQATT, CDR2 SNEGSKA (reference sequence). Trimming took 6 bases from V and 4 from J; bases not matched to a gene: 2. CDR3 length: 11 residues. This chain's CDR3 is CSARDSYGYTF. CDR3 nucleotide sequence: TGCAGTGCACGGGACAGCTATGGCTACACCTTC.

V gene TRBV12-3 or TRBV12-4 combines with J gene TRBJ2-5; no definite D call. Trimming shortened V by 7 bases and J by 3 bases, and 9 bases separated the two germline ends. The CDR3 runs to 12 residues. CDR3 coding DNA: TGTGCCAGCAAGAGGCCTAAAGAGACCCAGTACTTC. Protein: CASKRPKETQYF.

This chain uses TRBV10-3 with TRBJ1-1, with 11 bases lining up with TRBD1. With V trimmed by 4 bases and J by 8 bases, 3 bases remained unmatched. This CDR3 region has 13 residues. Germline CDR1 ENHRY, CDR2 SYGVKD. CDR3 coding DNA: TGTGCCATCAGTGGGACAGGGGGCGAGGAAGCTTTCTTT. Its protein is CAISGTGGEEAFF.

This clone appeared many times. This sample includes further DNA sequences coding for the same CDR3. V usage is TRBV9 and J usage is TRBJ1-5, with TRBD1 matching 7 bases. CDR1 and CDR2 from the germline V gene are SGDLS and YYNGEE. The ends lost 0 bases at V and 4 bases at J; junction bases unmatched: 1. The CDR3 has 14 residues. The CDR3: CASSVGQGNQPQHF. The DNA for the CDR3 is TGTGCCAGCAGCGTAGGACAGGGTAATCAGCCCCAGCATTTT.

This chain links TRBV11-2 with TRBJ2-3; 7 bases are shared with TRBD2. CDR3 length equals 15 residues. Germline-derived CDR1 and CDR2 are SGHAT and FQNNGV. J was trimmed by 2 bases and V by 1 base; bases with no gene match: 3. The DNA for the CDR3 is TGTGCCAGCAGCTTAGTGGGGGGGGACACAGATACGCAGTATTTT. Protein: CASSLVGGDTDTQYF.

The gene calls are TRBV6-6 and TRBJ2-1; D remains unclear. CDR3 length equals 15 residues. V dropped 5 bases and J dropped 0 bases, with 11 bases sitting between them. CDR1 MNHNY and CDR2 SVGAGI come from the germline V gene (reference sequence). The CDR3 nucleotides read TGTGCCAGCAGTAAGACTCTGAGCTCCTACAATGAGCAGTTCTTC. It encodes CASSKTLSSYNEQFF.

This chain joins TRBV2 and TRBJ2-1; 10 bases align to TRBD2. Germline CDR1 reads SNHLY; CDR2 reads FYNNEI. V lost 2 bases to trimming and J lost 9 bases; unmatched junction nucleotides: 10. This CDR3 comprises 16 residues. In nucleotides, the CDR3 is TGTGCCAGCAGTGAAATCCTAGCGGGGGACAACAGTGAGCAGTTCTTC. It yields the protein CASSEILAGDNSEQFF.

The V gene is TRBV5-5, the J gene TRBJ2-7; possible D gene TRBD2, 5 bases. There are 13 residues in the CDR3. V was shortened by 4 bases and J by 6 bases, with 14 bases between the two germline ends. Germline CDR1 SGHKS, CDR2 YYEKEE (reference sequence). The CDR3 nucleotides are TGTGCCAGCAGCCGGGATAAGGGTTTCGAGCAGTACTTC. Translation: CASSRDKGFEQYF.

The chain recombines TRBV19 with TRBJ2-5, with TRBD2 matching 10 bases. The V gene's germline CDR1 is LNHDA and CDR2 SQIVND (reference sequence). CDR3 length equals 15 residues. V was pared by 1 base and J by 2 bases, with 1 base of the junction left unmatched. The CDR3 sequence: CASSIVSGGQETQYF. Written as DNA, the CDR3 is TGTGCCAGTAGTATAGTTAGCGGGGGGCAAGAGACCCAGTACTTC.

The J gene is TRBJ2-3, the V gene TRBV24-1, with a tentative D call TRBD2 (6 bases). Germline-derived CDR1 and CDR2 are KGHDR and SFDVKD. The CDR3 is 14 amino acids. Trimming took 4 bases from V and 5 from J, leaving 12 bases between them. The CDR3 DNA is TGTGCCACCAGTGAACCCGGGACTGGAGATACGCAGTATTTT. Translating it yields CATSEPGTGDTQYF.

The rearrangement joins TRBV6-1 to TRBJ1-1; D might be TRBD1 (6 bases). The germline V gene has CDR1 MNHNS and CDR2 SASEGT. Trimming took 4 bases from V and 0 from J, leaving 18 bases between them. The CDR3 is 17 amino acids. The chain's CDR3 is CASSGTALTTMNTEAFF. In DNA form, the CDR3 reads TGTGCCAGCAGTGGGACAGCGCTGACTACTATGAACACTGAAGCTTTCTTT.

J is TRBJ2-2 and V is TRBV11-2, with D unclear. CDR3 length: 15 amino acids. Germline values: CDR1 SGHAT, CDR2 FQNNGV. V lost 5 bases to trimming and J lost 4 bases, with 14 bases between them. Here the CDR3 reads CASSPPRGSTGELFF. In DNA form, the CDR3 reads TGTGCCAGCAGCCCCCCGCGCGGTTCCACCGGGGAGCTGTTTTTT. Filled out from reference TRBV11-2 and TRBJ2-2, the complete variable domain reads EAGVAQSPRYKIIEKRQSVAFWCNPISGHATLYWYQQILGQGPKLLIQFQNNGVVDDSQLPKDRFSAERLKGVDSTLKIQPAKLEDSAVYLCASSPPRGSTGELFFGEGSRLTVL.

The rearrangement joins TRBV18 to TRBJ2-1; D is undetermined. CDR1 KGHSH and CDR2 LQKENI come from the germline V gene. Deletions cut 0 bases from V and 7 bases from J, with 4 bases between. This CDR3 has 12 residues. CDR3 sequence reads: CASSPPTNEQFF. CDR3 nucleotide sequence: TGTGCCAGCTCACCACCAACAAATGAGCAGTTCTTC.